This T cell receptor beta chain was captured in a study of cytomegalovirus exposure and HLA in healthy donors. Study-level results: As a later analysis showed, a missense DCLRE1C variant was linked to trimming of TCR beta V- and J-genes. Whilst most TCR sequences proved rare, a subset of public TCRs occurred across many donors.

The sample holds a few counts of this clone. The antigen is not known. The CDR3 loop spans 14 amino acids. Germline trimming cut 6 bases from V and 3 bases from J; bases unmatched to any gene: 6. Germline CDR1 LNHDA, CDR2 SQIVND (reference sequence). The primer mix had 60 Vbeta and 13 Jbeta primers. Methods used by the authors: There were about 80 million unique TCR beta chains by a later count, and approximately 11 million of them were shared. TCRdb's table, derived via immunoSEQ multiplex PCR, lists solely in-frame clones and lacks some. V, J and clone size derive from that table, while D and trimming were established from the DNA sequence. The sample has under 200,000 clones; about 65% are singletons.

The chain links TRBV19 to TRBJ2-3; TRBD1 agrees at 7 bases. Sample: PBMCs. The sequence was obtained from a woman in her late teens or twenties in good health and CMV-seropositive. The CDR3 loop reads CASRPPGQTDTQYF. The CDR3, as DNA: TGTGCCAGTAGGCCACCGGGACAGACAGATACGCAGTATTTT. Supplemented by reference TRBV19 and TRBJ2-3, the full variable domain reads DGGITQSPKYLFRKEGQNVTLSCEQNLNHDAMYWYRQDPGQGLRLIYYSQIVNDFQKGDIAEGYSVSREKKESFPLTVTSAQKNPTAFYLCASRPPGQTDTQYFGPGTRLTVL.